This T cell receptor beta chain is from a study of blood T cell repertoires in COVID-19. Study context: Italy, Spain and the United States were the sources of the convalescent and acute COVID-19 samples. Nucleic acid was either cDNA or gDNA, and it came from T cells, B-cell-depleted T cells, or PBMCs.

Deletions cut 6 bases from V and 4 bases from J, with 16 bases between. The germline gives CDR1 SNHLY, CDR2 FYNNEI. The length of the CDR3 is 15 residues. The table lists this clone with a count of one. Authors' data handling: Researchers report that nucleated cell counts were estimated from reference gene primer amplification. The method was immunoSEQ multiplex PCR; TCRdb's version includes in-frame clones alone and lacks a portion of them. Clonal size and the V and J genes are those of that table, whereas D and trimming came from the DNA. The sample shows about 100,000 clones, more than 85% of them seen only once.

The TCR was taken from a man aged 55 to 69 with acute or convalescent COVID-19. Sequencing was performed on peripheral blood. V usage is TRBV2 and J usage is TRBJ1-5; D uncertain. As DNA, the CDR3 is TGTGCCAGCAGGGGAGACACTTTCGGGAATCAGCCCCAGCATTTT. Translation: CASRGDTFGNQPQHF.